The 29 T cell receptor beta chains below all came from one sample that was sequenced in a study of blood T cell repertoires in COVID-19. Some clones are missing from TCRdb's copy, which holds only in-frame ones; the method was immunoSEQ multiplex PCR. Of over 450,000 clones in the sample, roughly nine tenths are singletons; the top ten hold roughly 8.3%. Sequencing was carried out using peripheral blood. The origin of the receptors is a woman aged 45-60 years with COVID-19, enrolled during active disease.

The chain uses TRBV5-1 and TRBJ2-1; tentatively, D is TRBD1 (5 bases). This CDR3 has 12 amino acids. V was cut by 4 bases and J by 8 bases, with 10 bases left in between. From germline, CDR1 is SGHRS and CDR2 YFSETQ. The CDR3 coding sequence is TGCGCCAGCAGCCCCCAGGGATATGAGCAGTTCTTC. Translated: CASSPQGYEQFF.

This chain connects TRBV5-4 to TRBJ1-2, with TRBD1 matching over 9 bases. This CDR3 is 14 amino acids long. Trimming removed 0 bases from V and 5 bases from J; junction bases left unmatched: 2. In germline, CDR1 is SGHNT, CDR2 YYREEE (reference sequence). Written as DNA, the CDR3 is TGTGCCAGCAGCTTGGCCGGGACAGGGTATGGCTACACCTTC. Its protein product is CASSLAGTGYGYTF.

The chain uses TRBV7-8 and TRBJ1-1, with D possibly TRBD1 on 5 matching bases. CDR1 SGHVS and CDR2 FQNEAQ come from the germline V gene. V gave up 1 base and J gave up 10 bases, with 13 bases separating them. The CDR3 covers 13 residues. CDR3 in DNA: TGTGCCAGCAGCTTAGTGCGGGGGGACGTAGCTTTCTTT. This codes for CASSLVRGDVAFF.

This chain connects TRBV10-2 to TRBJ1-5, with D uncertain. The germline V gene has CDR1 WSHSY and CDR2 SAAADI. Trimming shortened V by 8 bases and J by 7 bases, and 12 bases separated the two germline ends. The CDR3 is made up of 12 amino acids. CDR3 nucleotide sequence: TGCGCCAGCGGGCTCTCAGGCCAGCCCCAGCATTTT. Its translation: CASGLSGQPQHF.

This clone was counted a single time. This chain uses TRBV4-1 with TRBJ1-5; TRBD1 matches 7 bases. Germline V gene lookup returns CDR1 MGHRA and CDR2 YSYEKL. This CDR3 region has 16 residues. V gave up 6 bases and J gave up 6 bases; unmatched junction bases: 14. This chain's CDR3 is CASSRNKGQTTQPQHF. CDR3 nucleotide sequence: TGCGCCAGCAGTCGAAATAAGGGACAGACGACTCAGCCCCAGCATTTT.

The chain recombines TRBV3-1 (or the pseudogene TRBV3-2) with TRBJ1-4, with unresolved D. The germline gives CDR1 LGHDT, CDR2 YNNKEL (reference sequence). Trimming cost V 0 bases and J 5 bases, with 13 bases left between them. The CDR3 spans 16 residues. The CDR3 is CASSQESRIPNEKLFF. The CDR3, as DNA: TGTGCCAGCAGCCAAGAGAGTCGAATTCCAAATGAAAAACTGTTTTTT.

The genes are TRBV11-2 and TRBJ1-1; weak D call: TRBD1 (5 bases). V gave up 0 bases and J gave up 1 base, with 9 bases separating them. Germline V gene data show CDR1 as SGHAT and CDR2 as FQNNGV. The length of the CDR3 is 15 residues. CDR3 region: CASSLEGGGNTEAFF. CDR3 DNA sequence: TGTGCCAGCAGCTTAGAGGGGGGAGGGAACACTGAAGCTTTCTTT.

With respect to this clone: The same CDR3 also results from other DNA sequences found in this sample. This chain connects TRBV9 to TRBJ1-5; maybe TRBD1 (5 bases). Germline V gene lookup returns CDR1 SGDLS and CDR2 YYNGEE. The CDR3 loop spans 14 amino acids. V was shortened by 4 bases and J by 2 bases, with 10 bases between the two germline ends. Here the CDR3 DNA reads TGTGCCAGCAGCTCTGAAGGGGGCAATCAGCCCCAGCATTTT. Encoded protein: CASSSEGGNQPQHF.

In this sample, this clone turned up once. The V gene is TRBV28, the J gene TRBJ2-5; TRBD2 matches 7 bases. The CDR3 has 15 residues. Trimming removed 6 bases from V and 5 bases from J; junction bases left unmatched: 12. In germline, CDR1 is MDHEN, CDR2 SYDVKM. CDR3 coding DNA: TGTGCCAGCAGCTTACGGGGGGAACTTTTGGAGACCCAGTACTTC. This gives the protein CASSLRGELLETQYF.

The rearrangement uses TRBV18 and TRBJ2-3; TRBD2 matches 10 bases. Trimming at V came to 3 bases and at J to 5 bases, leaving 5 bases not matched to a gene. The CDR3 is made up of 15 amino acids. Germline V gene lookup returns CDR1 KGHSH and CDR2 LQKENI. The CDR3 DNA is TGTGCCAGCTCACCCTCAGCGGGGGGGCTAGATACGCAGTATTTT. Residues: CASSPSAGGLDTQYF.

The chain combines TRBV5-1 with TRBJ1-1, with D uncertain. Germline V lookup: CDR1 SGHRS, CDR2 YFSETQ. This CDR3 comprises 14 residues. The V end lost 3 bases, the J end lost 3 bases, and 12 bases lay between the germline ends. This chain's CDR3 is CASSSAVPYTEAFF. The CDR3 DNA is TGCGCCAGCAGCTCCGCAGTTCCCTACACTGAAGCTTTCTTT.

This rearrangement joins TRBV7-9 to TRBJ1-2; D uncertain. CDR1 and CDR2 from the germline V gene are SEHNR and FQNEAQ (reference sequence). The CDR3 consists of 12 residues. Trimming stripped 6 bases from V and 4 bases from J, with 9 bases between. DNA for the CDR3: TGTGCCAGCAGAGAGGCTAGCTATGGCTACACCTTC. It specifies CASREASYGYTF.

This clone has just one count. The chain couples TRBV24-1 to TRBJ2-7, with 8 bases lining up with TRBD1. Germline V gene data show CDR1 as KGHDR and CDR2 as SFDVKD. The CDR3 contains 16 residues. The J segment lost 2 bases and the V segment lost 2 bases, leaving 7 bases of the junction unmatched. CDR3 coding DNA: TGTGCCACCAGTGATTCGACAGGGGAAGGACCCTACGAGCAGTACTTC. It translates to CATSDSTGEGPYEQYF.

This clone was counted only a few times. The rearrangement uses TRBV30 and TRBJ1-1; TRBD1 is a possible D gene (6 bases). Germline CDR1 reads GTSNPN; CDR2 reads SVGIG (reference sequence). The CDR3 consists of 10 residues. V was shortened by 5 bases and J by 8 bases, with 9 bases between the two germline ends. The DNA of the CDR3 is TGTGCCTGGGTACAGGGCGAAGCTTTCTTT. Residues: CAWVQGEAFF.

This chain links TRBV15 with TRBJ2-2; 9 bases match TRBD1. Germline CDR1 LNHNV, CDR2 YYDKDF (reference sequence). With V trimmed by 0 bases and J by 8 bases, 10 bases remained unmatched. The CDR3 is 17 residues long. CDR3 sequence (DNA): TGTGCCACCAGCAGAGATCCGGGGACAGGGAGTATAGGGGAGCTGTTTTTT. Protein sequence: CATSRDPGTGSIGELFF.

V gene TRBV19 combines with J gene TRBJ1-6; D might be TRBD1 (5 bases). Germline-derived CDR1 and CDR2 are LNHDA and SQIVND (reference sequence). With 7 bases removed from V and 13 bases from J, the gap between germline ends came to 17 bases. CDR3 length equals 13 residues. CDR3 loop: CASKGGGEAPLHF. CDR3 bases: TGTGCCAGTAAGGGCGGGGGGGAAGCGCCCCTCCACTTT.

The chain employs TRBV9 and TRBJ1-1; maybe TRBD1 (6 bases). V dropped 2 bases and J dropped 11 bases, with 19 bases sitting between them. The V gene's germline CDR1 is SGDLS and CDR2 YYNGEE. CDR3 length: 14 residues. In nucleotides, the CDR3 is TGTGCCAGCAGCGTCGGGACATCCCCCCCGTGGGCTTTCTTT. Translating it yields CASSVGTSPPWAFF.

A few counts support this clone. This chain connects TRBV20-1 to TRBJ1-4; D remains unclear. In germline, CDR1 is DFQATT, CDR2 SNEGSKA (reference sequence). CDR3 length: 11 amino acids. The ends were cut back, 0 bases at V and 13 bases at J, with 9 bases in the middle. The CDR3 DNA follows: TGCAGTGCTAGAGAGAGAGGTCGACTGTTTTTT. Protein sequence: CSARERGRLFF.

This clone has only a few counts. The rearrangement joins TRBV6-2 or TRBV6-3 to TRBJ1-2; D unclear. Trimming took off 4 bases at V and 0 bases at J, with 6 bases between the two ends. This CDR3 comprises 13 residues. Germline CDR1 is MNHEY and CDR2 is SVGEGT. The CDR3 loop reads CASSSLSNYGYTF. CDR3 sequence (DNA): TGTGCCAGCAGTTCTCTGTCTAACTATGGCTACACCTTC.

This clone was observed a few times. The rearrangement uses TRBV27 and TRBJ1-6; 8 nucleotides align to TRBD1. CDR3 size: 15 residues. Germline CDR1 and CDR2: MNHEY and SMNVEV (reference sequence). The V gene end was trimmed by 6 bases and the J gene end by 6 bases; junction bases not matched to a gene: 7. CDR3 protein: CASRSPGQANSPLHF. The CDR3 coding sequence is TGTGCCAGCAGGTCACCGGGACAGGCTAATTCACCCCTCCACTTT.

The V call is TRBV11-2, the J call TRBJ2-1; 8 positions agree with TRBD2. Per germline, CDR1 SGHAT and CDR2 FQNNGV. After removal of 5 bases from V and 9 bases from J, the junction contained 15 bases not matched to a gene. This CDR3 spans 16 amino acids. CDR3 sequence (DNA): TGTGCCAGCAGCCCCGTTCCCCCGGGGGGGAGGGTTGAGCAGTTCTTC. Amino acid sequence: CASSPVPPGGRVEQFF.

This rearrangement joins TRBV30 to TRBJ2-2, with 7 bases identical to TRBD1. Germline V gene lookup returns CDR1 GTSNPN and CDR2 SVGIG (reference sequence). V trimming: 2 bases; J trimming: 5 bases; junction bases outside the gene matches: 5. This CDR3 has 14 residues. Here the CDR3 DNA reads TGTGCCTGGAGTCAGACAGGGATAACCGGGGAGCTGTTTTTT. Protein sequence: CAWSQTGITGELFF.

As to this clone: Compared with germline, one end of the junction differs, possibly owing to a read error. This sequence joins TRBV2 and TRBJ2-4; 9 bases match TRBD2. The CDR3 spans 10 residues. Per germline, CDR1 SNHLY and CDR2 FYNNEI. CDR3 sequence reads: CASRAGTSKF. The CDR3 nucleotides read TGTGCCAGCAGGGCCGGGACTAGCAAGTTC. Drawing the rest from reference TRBV2 and TRBJ2-4, the complete variable domain is EPEVTQTPSHQVTQMGQEVILRCVPISNHLYFYWYRQILGQKVEFLVSFYNNEISEKSEIFDDQFSVERPDGSNFTLKIRSTKLEDSAMYFCASRAGTSKFGAGTRLSVL.

The V and J genes are TRBV2 and TRBJ2-1; perhaps TRBD2 as D (5 bases). Germline CDR1 SNHLY, CDR2 FYNNEI. The CDR3 is made up of 16 amino acids. The V end was cut by 4 bases, the J end by 0 bases, with 13 bases between. CDR3 bases: TGTGCCAGCAGTGGTCGTGTGGGGAGCTCCTACAATGAGCAGTTCTTC. Translating gives CASSGRVGSSYNEQFF.

The CDR3 coding sequence is TGTGCCGCCATGGGGGGACAGGGTATGTATGAGCAGTTCTTC. The encoded protein is CAAMGGQGMYEQFF. The rearrangement links TRBV6-5 to TRBJ2-1, with 9 bases lining up with TRBD1. This CDR3 comprises 14 residues. The ends lost 11 bases at V and 8 bases at J; junction bases unmatched: 13. CDR1 is MNHEY, CDR2 SVGAGI, per germline.

Comment on this clone: Additional DNA sequences in this sample encode the identical CDR3. The rearrangement links TRBV30 to TRBJ1-1; D ambiguous. CDR1 GTSNPN and CDR2 SVGIG come from the germline V gene (reference sequence). The ends were cut back, 0 bases at V and 3 bases at J, with 8 bases in the middle. The CDR3 is 13 amino acids. CDR3 coding DNA: TGTGCCTGGAGTGTGGCGGGCGACACTGAAGCTTTCTTT. Its translation: CAWSVAGDTEAFF.

The chain is built from TRBV11-2 and TRBJ2-7; 8 positions match TRBD2. J was trimmed by 2 bases and V by 5 bases; bases with no gene match: 5. This CDR3 has 14 residues. Per germline, CDR1 SGHAT and CDR2 FQNNGV. The CDR3 DNA reads as TGTGCCAGCAGCGTTCCGGGACTAGCCTACGAGCAGTACTTC. It encodes CASSVPGLAYEQYF.

The chain couples TRBV9 to TRBJ1-2; a possible D gene is TRBD1 (5 bases). The ends were cut back, 2 bases at V and 4 bases at J, with 12 bases in the middle. Germline V gene lookup returns CDR1 SGDLS and CDR2 YYNGEE. CDR3 length: 14 residues. The CDR3 DNA sequence: TGTGCCAGCAGCGTTTCGGACATGGGCTATGGCTACACCTTC. It yields the protein CASSVSDMGYGYTF.

The gene calls are TRBV5-1 and TRBJ2-7, with D possibly matching TRBD2 (5 bases). The CDR3 is 14 amino acids. Trimming cost V 4 bases and J 0 bases, with 11 bases left between them. Per germline, CDR1 SGHRS and CDR2 YFSETQ. The CDR3 spells CASSRSGNSYEQYF. CDR3 coding DNA: TGCGCCAGCAGCCGGAGCGGCAACTCCTACGAGCAGTACTTC.